The subject of this entry is one T cell receptor beta chain. The target antigen is unknown. The primer mix had 60 Vbeta and 13 Jbeta primers. Sequencing was performed with immunoSEQ multiplex PCR; in TCRdb, only in-frame clones are kept and a portion is missing. The sample shows about 120,000 clones, under 70% of them seen only once. This entry comes from a study of cytomegalovirus exposure and HLA in healthy donors. Notes on the study in general: Association of a missense DCLRE1C variant with TCR beta V- and J-gene trimming was reported in a later analysis.

Donors counted as nominally healthy when sampled, yet unrecorded immune exposures were likely. V was clipped by 4 bases and J by 5 bases, with 8 bases between them. The V gene's germline CDR1 is SGHAT and CDR2 FQNNGV. The length of the CDR3 is 13 residues. Sequencing was performed on PBMCs. The receptor comes from a man younger than 45 in good health and CMV-seropositive. The rearrangement joins TRBV11-2 to TRBJ2-2; D is undetermined. The DNA of the CDR3 is TGTGCCAGCAGCTCGCTGCGGACCGGGGAGCTGTTTTTT. It yields the protein CASSSLRTGELFF. The full variable domain, its missing parts supplied by reference TRBV11-2 and TRBJ2-2, is EAGVAQSPRYKIIEKRQSVAFWCNPISGHATLYWYQQILGQGPKLLIQFQNNGVVDDSQLPKDRFSAERLKGVDSTLKIQPAKLEDSAVYLCASSSLRTGELFFGEGSRLTVL.